The clone carrying this T cell receptor (beta chain) was detected many times. This sample's time point: pre-sensitization, week 0. Treatment in this sample: therapeutic diphenylcyclopropenone sensitization with weekly scalp DPC. The V and J ends lost 6 bases and 6 bases, in that order; junction bases with no gene match: 4. Germline V CDR1 and CDR2: ENHRY, SYGVKD. CDR3 length: 12 residues. The record originates from a study of human T cells and chemical hapten exposure. TCRdb reanalysed the RACE reads using MiXCR and keeps one entry per CDR3 protein. The sample shows 300,000 to 400,000 distinct CDR3 sequences, around 5.5% of them seen only once.

This sequence was found in a woman aged 50 to 65 with alopecia areata. Some clones in this sample may be carry-over from other donors' samples. The chain uses TRBV10-3 and TRBJ1-1; 7 bases line up with TRBD1. The sequencing here drew on whole blood, taken in connection with sensitization to the hapten diphenylcyclopropenone (DPC). In nucleotides, the CDR3 is TGTGCCATCAGCTACAGGGGCTCTGAAGCTTTCTTT. Its protein product is CAISYRGSEAFF.